This T cell receptor beta chain was obtained from a study of siplizumab effects on memory and regulatory T cells. TCRdb's table, derived via immunoSEQ multiplex PCR, lists solely in-frame clones and lacks some. In the table there are about 100,000 clones, 91% of which are singletons. A word on this clone: The antigen is not known.

Study-wide results and limits: The suppressive capacity of proliferating Tregs from siplizumab cultures remained unconfirmed.

The source is a human donor in good health. The sequencing input was CD4+ T cells sorted from blood.

The CDR3 sequence is CASSLASIRNTIYF. DNA for the CDR3: TGTGCCAGCAGCTTAGCTTCGATTCGAAACACCATATATTTT. V gene TRBV7-9 combines with J gene TRBJ1-3; D is undetermined. The V gene's germline CDR1 is SEHNR and CDR2 FQNEAQ (reference sequence). The germline V and J ends were trimmed by 0 bases and 5 bases, with 8 bases remaining between them. This CDR3 is 14 amino acids long.